These 3 T cell receptor beta chains were sequenced from one sample in a study of shared clonotypes between healthy human individuals. Terminally differentiated effector memory CD45RA+ cells were excluded by CCR7 positive selection of CD45RO-negative cells. Libraries were prepared by immunoSEQ multiplex PCR; TCRdb keeps only in-frame clonotypes and omits some of them. The table lists about 680,000 clones, 92% of them singletons, with approximately 24% in the top ten. Sample: naive CD8+ T cells sorted from blood. Receptors originate from a man aged 25 to 40 in good health.

This sequence joins TRBV7-9 and TRBJ1-3; D gene ambiguous. The CDR3 is 12 amino acids. The V end was cut by 3 bases, the J end by 4 bases, with 4 bases between. Germline CDR1 SEHNR, CDR2 FQNEAQ (reference sequence). This CDR3 is CASSFLGNTIYF. In DNA, the CDR3 is TGTGCCAGCAGCTTTCTCGGAAACACCATATATTTT.

The chain has TRBV28 and TRBJ2-7, with TRBD1 matching 11 bases. With V trimmed by 5 bases and J by 6 bases, 12 bases remained unmatched. The CDR3 totals 16 residues. The germline CDR1 and CDR2 sequences are MDHEN and SYDVKM. The CDR3 coding sequence is TGTGCCAGCAGTCTCGGGACAGGGGGAGGGTTGGGCGAGCAGTACTTC. It specifies CASSLGTGGGLGEQYF.

About this clone: Distinct nucleotide sequences in the sample also encode this CDR3. The rearrangement uses TRBV29-1 and TRBJ2-1; the D gene is possibly TRBD2 (6 bases). The CDR3 consists of 13 residues. Trimming took 5 bases from V and 2 from J, leaving 10 bases between them. Looked up from germline, CDR1 is SQVTM and CDR2 is ANQGSEA. CDR3 in DNA: TGCAGCGTTTTCGGGGGTACCTACAATGAGCAGTTCTTC. Translation: CSVFGGTYNEQFF.